This TCR beta chain was identified during a study of blood T cell repertoires in COVID-19. Repertoires were generated with immunoSEQ multiplex PCR, while TCRdb's copy carries only in-frame clones and drops some. The data contain about 480,000 clones, approximately 90% of them singletons. Participants' reported clinical history set cohort assignment. Germline V gene data show CDR1 as SGHDT and CDR2 as YYEEEE. Between the trimmed V and J ends, which lost 4 bases and 2 bases, there was a span of 11 bases. The CDR3 is 14 residues long. Sequenced sample: PBMCs or T cells enriched from blood (not recorded which). This chain connects TRBV5-6 to TRBJ2-3; D unclear. This TCR came from a woman in her thirties or forties who had recovered from COVID-19. DNA of the CDR3: TGTGCCAGCAGCCGCGGAAGACTCACAGATACGCAGTATTTT. Translating it yields CASSRGRLTDTQYF.